In its sample, the clone carrying this T cell receptor beta chain was seen many times. No antigen is known for it. This sample was taken from a study of regulatory T cells in long-lasting Graves disease. Study-wide results and caveats: Thyroid tissue was not sampled; only peripheral blood was. Shared public clonotypes totalled fewer than 3,000 in persistent patients, compared with about 990 in new patients.

Construction of the TCR beta libraries employed iRepertoire HTBI primers in conjunction with Arm-PCR of CDR3 regions. TCRdb called the multiplex PCR reads again in MiXCR, with one record for every CDR3 protein. The sample contains under 800,000 distinct CDR3 sequences, 16% of which appear only once. V was trimmed by 2 bases and J by 8 bases, leaving 12 bases between them. The CDR3 contains 13 residues. Germline CDR1 MNHEY, CDR2 SVGAGI. Time point here: newly diagnosed GD, antithyroid drugs for less than 3 months. Extracted PBMC RNA gave rise to the TCR library. The same sample was also studied in work on T cells in Graves' hyperthyroidism and ophthalmopathy. In that study: With the HTBI primer set, the TCR CDR3 went through a first round of RT-PCR.

The V and J genes are TRBV6-5 and TRBJ1-1; D unresolved. The sequences come from peripheral blood mononuclear cells (PBMCs), collected at new diagnosis, from a patient treated with antithyroid drugs. This clonotype originated in a woman in her 30s with Graves disease. Written as DNA, the CDR3 is TGTGCCAGCAGTTACCTAGGTCTTGCCGAAGCTTTCTTT. Its protein is CASSYLGLAEAFF.